This T cell receptor beta chain was identified in a study of technical replicates of blood from a few donors. This CDR3 contains 14 residues. The germline gives CDR1 MNHNS, CDR2 SASEGT. The V segment lost 7 bases and the J segment 2 bases; nucleotides outside the gene matches: 5. The table came from immunoSEQ multiplex PCR; TCRdb's copy has only in-frame clones and leaves some out. The sample records 14,000 or so clones, 85% being singletons. V gene TRBV6-1 combines with J gene TRBJ2-5; 9 positions agree with TRBD1. The sequencing input was PBMCs. The TCR sequence derives from a human donor in good health. The CDR3 loop reads CASTGTGYQETQYF. DNA of the CDR3: TGTGCCAGCACCGGGACAGGGTATCAAGAGACCCAGTACTTC.